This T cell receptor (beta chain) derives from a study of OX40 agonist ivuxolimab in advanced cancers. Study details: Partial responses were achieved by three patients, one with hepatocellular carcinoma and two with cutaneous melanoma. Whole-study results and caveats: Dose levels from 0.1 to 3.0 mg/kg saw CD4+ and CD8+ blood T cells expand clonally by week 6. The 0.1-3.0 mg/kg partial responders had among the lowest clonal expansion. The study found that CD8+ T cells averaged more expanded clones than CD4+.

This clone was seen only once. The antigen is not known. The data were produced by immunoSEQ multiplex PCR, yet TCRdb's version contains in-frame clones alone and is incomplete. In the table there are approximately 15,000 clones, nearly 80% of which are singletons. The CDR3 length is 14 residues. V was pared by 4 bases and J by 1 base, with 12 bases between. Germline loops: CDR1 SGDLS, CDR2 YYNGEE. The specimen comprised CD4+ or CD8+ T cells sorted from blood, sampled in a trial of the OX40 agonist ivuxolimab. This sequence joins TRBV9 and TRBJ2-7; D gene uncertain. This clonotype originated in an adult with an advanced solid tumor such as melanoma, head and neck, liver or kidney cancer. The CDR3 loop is CASSPQAESYEQYF. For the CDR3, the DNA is TGTGCCAGCAGCCCCCAAGCAGAGTCCTACGAGCAGTACTTC.